Described below is a single T cell receptor (beta chain) sequence and its context. These data originate in a study of shared clonotypes between healthy human individuals. Germline loops: CDR1 SGHKS, CDR2 YYEKEE (reference sequence). The germline V and J ends were trimmed by 2 bases and 1 base, with 10 bases remaining between them. The CDR3 has 15 residues. Assay used: immunoSEQ multiplex PCR; TCRdb lists only in-frame clones, some missing. The sample contains approximately 1,500,000 clones, approximately 98% of which appear only once. This receptor was obtained from a man younger than 40 in good health. The material sequenced was naive CD4+ T cells sorted from blood. Subset defined: CD45RA+ positively selected. V gene TRBV5-5 combines with J gene TRBJ2-1, with D unclear. The CDR3 sequence is CASSFAGLSYNEQFF. As DNA, the CDR3 is TGTGCCAGCAGCTTTGCCGGATTATCCTACAATGAGCAGTTCTTC.